This T cell receptor (beta chain) was retrieved from a study of cytomegalovirus exposure and HLA in healthy donors. Study-wide findings and caveats: A later analysis showed HLA-associated TCR beta chains outstripping equally common others in clonal expansion. After further analysis at a later stage, roughly 16,000 TCR beta sequences were associated with HLA alleles at 0.05 false discovery rate.

Notes on this clone: Its cognate antigen is unknown.

The PCR contained 60 Vbeta and 13 Jbeta primers. Original methodology: Roughly 12 million shared chains were among about 80 million unique TCR beta chains counted in a later analysis. Profiling relied on immunoSEQ multiplex PCR, and the TCRdb table lists in-frame clones only, not all of them. V, J and clone size reflect that table, while D and trimming were determined from the DNA. Of 180,000 or so clones detected, 82% appear once; the ten largest clones hold 0.08% to 0.1%. The CDR3 loop spans 15 amino acids. J lost 0 bases, V lost 3 bases, and 2 bases had no gene match. Germline-derived CDR1 and CDR2 are SGDLS and YYNGEE.

This sequence was found in a boy under 10 years old in good health and CMV-seronegative. The chain combines TRBV9 with TRBJ1-4; TRBD1 aligns across 7 bases. Sequencing was carried out using PBMCs. CDR3 loop: CASSGTGATNEKLFF. DNA for the CDR3: TGTGCCAGCAGCGGAACAGGGGCAACTAATGAAAAACTGTTTTTT.